This T cell receptor (beta chain) was obtained from a study of technical replicates of blood from a few donors. The repertoire was sequenced with immunoSEQ multiplex PCR; TCRdb's copy has only in-frame clones and lacks some. Of tens of thousands of clones in the sample, under 96% were seen once. In germline, CDR1 is SGHDN, CDR2 FVKESK. The CDR3 has 16 amino acids. The V gene lost 0 bases and the J gene lost 3 bases, with 15 bases spanning the gap. The rearrangement links TRBV14 to TRBJ2-7; D gene unclear. This clonotype was sampled from a human donor in good health. Sequences were obtained from T cells isolated from PBMCs. CDR3 protein: CASSQDPRHSFYEQYF. The CDR3 DNA sequence: TGTGCCAGCAGCCAAGACCCGCGACACTCTTTCTACGAGCAGTACTTC.